This T cell receptor (beta chain) was recorded in a study of neoadjuvant anti-PD-1 for oral cavity cancer. Germline-derived CDR1 and CDR2 are MNHEY and SVGAGI. The CDR3 runs 15 residues. V lost 6 bases to trimming and J lost 5 bases; unmatched junction nucleotides: 6. The assay was immunoSEQ multiplex PCR, and TCRdb's table has in-frame clones only and misses some. This sample has more than 13,000 clones, with around 75% found just once. Stated time point: after neoadjuvant nivolumab, at surgical resection. This TCR was recovered from a person aged 35-80 years with oral cavity squamous cell carcinoma. This chain joins TRBV6-5 and TRBJ1-4; 10 positions match TRBD1. The sequencing here drew on PBMCs, taken after nivolumab (anti-PD-1) treatment. The CDR3 spells CASRWTGGSNEKLFF. Here the CDR3 DNA reads TGTGCCAGCAGGTGGACAGGGGGGAGCAATGAAAAACTGTTTTTT.